These 14 T cell receptor beta chains came from one sample sequenced in a study of blood T cell repertoires in COVID-19. Some clones are missing from TCRdb's copy, which holds only in-frame ones; the method was immunoSEQ multiplex PCR. The sample has around 70,000 clones, 75% to 90% seen once; the top ten hold roughly an eighth. The sequenced sample consisted of peripheral blood. These receptors all stem from a human donor in a cohort sampled during active COVID-19.

On this clone itself: Different DNA sequences within this sample yield the same CDR3. This rearrangement joins TRBV6-5 to TRBJ1-6; D is uncertain. Germline V gene sequence: CDR1 MNHEY, CDR2 SVGAGI. V lost 4 bases and J lost 8, with 6 bases in between. CDR3 length: 12 residues. The DNA of the CDR3 is TGTGCCAGCAGTTCACGGGATTCACCCCTCCACTTT. Amino acids: CASSSRDSPLHF.

The chain couples TRBV27 to TRBJ2-7, with 10 bases lining up with TRBD1. Trimming at V came to 9 bases and at J to 1 base, leaving 3 bases not matched to a gene. In germline, CDR1 is MNHEY, CDR2 SMNVEV (reference sequence). The CDR3 has 13 residues. CDR3 sequence: CASGTGASYEQYF. The CDR3 bases are TGTGCCAGTGGGACAGGGGCTTCCTACGAGCAGTACTTC.

The J gene is TRBJ1-4, the V gene TRBV11-2, with no clear D. V lost 1 base and J 6 bases, leaving 12 bases between the germline ends. There are 15 residues in the CDR3. Germline V gene sequence: CDR1 SGHAT, CDR2 FQNNGV. CDR3 residues: CASSLGGSKYEKLFF. The CDR3 bases are TGTGCCAGCAGCTTAGGCGGTTCTAAGTATGAAAAACTGTTTTTT.

The chain links TRBV5-1 to TRBJ2-7; D gene unclear. This CDR3 is built from 14 residues. Germline V CDR1 and CDR2: SGHRS, YFSETQ. V lost 2 bases, J lost 4 bases, and 13 bases lay in between. In DNA, the CDR3 is TGCGCCAGCAGCTTCAATCGAGCCGGGTACGAGCAGTACTTC. The encoded protein is CASSFNRAGYEQYF.

The V call is TRBV7-9, the J call TRBJ2-7; D perhaps matches TRBD1 (6 bases). This CDR3 spans 13 amino acids. CDR1 is SEHNR, CDR2 FQNEAQ, per germline (reference sequence). Deletions cut 5 bases from V and 2 bases from J, with 10 bases between. This CDR3 is CASSGTPTYEQYF. CDR3 coding DNA: TGTGCCAGCAGCGGGACACCGACCTACGAGCAGTACTTC.

The CDR3 coding sequence is TGTGCCAGCAGTTTATCAACAGGGGGTGTTGAAAAACTGTTTTTT. It is translated as CASSLSTGGVEKLFF. The rearrangement links TRBV27 to TRBJ1-4; the match to TRBD1 covers 8 bases. This CDR3 has 15 residues. V gave up 0 bases and J gave up 7 bases; unmatched junction bases: 4. CDR1 and CDR2 from the germline V gene are MNHEY and SMNVEV (reference sequence).

This clone has just one count. The V and J genes are TRBV19 and TRBJ2-7, with TRBD2 matching 9 bases. This CDR3 has 14 residues. V dropped 3 bases and J dropped 2; count of bases not matched to a gene: 2. Germline CDR1 LNHDA, CDR2 SQIVND (reference sequence). DNA of the CDR3: TGTGCCAGTAGTATGGGCGGGGGGGCCTACGAGCAGTACTTC. Protein: CASSMGGGAYEQYF.

This clone showed up just once. The rearrangement uses TRBV20-1 and TRBJ2-1; 9 nucleotides align to TRBD2. With 3 bases clipped from V and 4 bases from J, the junction kept 7 bases outside the gene matches. Germline values: CDR1 DFQATT, CDR2 SNEGSKA (reference sequence). The CDR3 extends over 15 amino acids. The CDR3 here is CSASVSGGSYNEQFF. The CDR3 nucleotides read TGCAGTGCTAGTGTTAGCGGGGGATCATACAATGAGCAGTTCTTC.

The table lists this clone with a count of one. The chain is built from TRBV11-1 and TRBJ2-2; D ambiguous. Germline CDR1 and CDR2: SGHAT and FQDESV (reference sequence). V was trimmed by 5 bases and J by 6 bases, leaving 7 bases between them. This CDR3 is built from 12 residues. The CDR3 DNA is TGTGCCAGCAGCCTAAGATCCGGGGAGCTGTTTTTT. This translates into CASSLRSGELFF.

The chain joins TRBV18 to TRBJ1-3; 9 nucleotides match TRBD1. CDR3 length equals 16 residues. The germline V gene encodes CDR1 KGHSH and CDR2 LQKENI. The J segment lost 9 bases and the V segment lost 3 bases, leaving 12 bases of the junction unmatched. Here the CDR3 DNA reads TGTGCCAGCTCACCGACCCCGAGGACAGGGGCGATCACCATATATTTT. It is translated as CASSPTPRTGAITIYF.

This chain uses TRBV5-6 with TRBJ1-1; unclear D gene. V lost 5 bases, J lost 4 bases, and 18 bases lay in between. CDR3 length: 15 amino acids. Per the germline V gene, CDR1 is SGHDT and CDR2 is YYEEEE. CDR3 nucleotide sequence: TGTGCCAGCAGGCCCGTGGGCGTATCGATCACTGAAGCTTTCTTT. Its translation is CASRPVGVSITEAFF. The variable domain in full, completed from reference TRBV5-6 and TRBJ1-1, reads DAGVTQSPTHLIKTRGQQVTLRCSPKSGHDTVSWYQQALGQGPQFIFQYYEEEERQRGNFPDRFSGHQFPNYSSELNVNALLLGDSALYLCASRPVGVSITEAFFGQGTRLTVV.

J is TRBJ1-1 and V is TRBV5-1; a possible D gene is TRBD1 (6 bases). The CDR3 runs 13 residues. Trimming removed 3 bases at V and 2 bases at J, with 8 bases between. Germline V gives CDR1 SGHRS, CDR2 YFSETQ. The CDR3 spells CASSSGTNTEAFF. CDR3 nucleotides: TGCGCCAGCAGCTCCGGGACAAACACTGAAGCTTTCTTT.

With regard to this clone: This same CDR3 is encoded by further DNA sequences in the sample. The chain employs TRBV18 and TRBJ2-7; TRBD1 aligns across 11 bases. Trimming at V came to 2 bases and at J to 4 bases, leaving 1 base not matched to a gene. This CDR3 spans 14 amino acids. Germline V gene lookup returns CDR1 KGHSH and CDR2 LQKENI. The DNA for the CDR3 is TGTGCCAGCTCACCAGGACAGGGGGCATACGAGCAGTACTTC. Its protein is CASSPGQGAYEQYF. The full variable domain, in which reference TRBV18 and TRBJ2-7 provide the parts outside the CDR3, is NAGVMQNPRHLVRRRGQEARLRCSPMKGHSHVYWYRQLPEEGLKFMVYLQKENIIDESGMPKERFSAEFPKEGPSILRIQQVVRGDSAAYFCASSPGQGAYEQYFGPGTRLTVT.

This chain joins TRBV19 and TRBJ1-2, with 12 bases that match TRBD1. Trimming removed 5 bases from V and 7 bases from J; junction bases left unmatched: 8. Germline values: CDR1 LNHDA, CDR2 SQIVND (reference sequence). The CDR3 spans 15 residues. The CDR3 DNA reads TGTGCCAGTAGTCCGGGGACAGGGGGCTTGAGTGGCTACACCTTC. It specifies CASSPGTGGLSGYTF.